The sequence of this TCR beta chain was determined in a study of STAT5B mutations in CD4+ large granular lymphocyte leukemia. The overall study: CD8+ depletion followed by anti-CD4 microbead selection was applied to cryopreserved cells. General observations from the study: The clonality comparison with controls used just 6 or 7 CD4-sorted patient samples. 8/27 top patient clones versus 2/35 control clones were TRBV06-family.

In the case of this clone: Its target is unknown.

In the original analysis: Lowest detectable productive clonotype frequency was 2.59 x 10-5. Sequencing was performed with immunoSEQ multiplex PCR; in TCRdb, only in-frame clones are kept and a portion is missing. V, J and clone size derive from that table, while D and trimming were established from the DNA sequence. The sample records some 7,700 clones, around 92% being singletons. This CDR3 spans 15 amino acids. Trimming stripped 0 bases from V and 1 base from J, with 9 bases between. CDR1 is SGHNT, CDR2 YENEEA, per germline. The sequence came from an older woman with CD4+ T-cell large granular lymphocyte leukemia. This chain uses TRBV11-3 with TRBJ2-5; D gene unclear. Sequenced input: PBMCs. In DNA form, the CDR3 reads TGTGCCAGCAGCTTAGAGGGCACGGTCCAAGAGACCCAGTACTTC. This translates into CASSLEGTVQETQYF.